The 5 T cell receptor beta chains in this list originate from one sample, sequenced in a study of metastatic and nonmetastatic thyroid tumors. TCRdb reanalyzed the PCR reads via MiXCR. Altogether about 20,000 clones are present, nearly 25% being singletons, with the ten largest covering 6.4%. All patients were treatment-naive before thyroid surgery. The specimen was tumor tissue. All receptors come from a female donor with papillary thyroid cancer or a benign thyroid nodule (not recorded which). Some clones in this sample may be carry-over from other donors' samples.

The gene calls are TRBV20-1 and TRBJ2-3; D unresolved. The germline CDR1 and CDR2 sequences are DFQATT and SNEGSKA (reference sequence). V dropped 0 bases and J dropped 2 bases, with 12 bases sitting between them. The CDR3 consists of 15 residues. CDR3 sequence (DNA): TGCAGTGCTAGAGATTTTGGCGGTTACACAGATACGCAGTATTTT. Protein product: CSARDFGGYTDTQYF.

This clone was counted ten times or more. The V and J genes are TRBV20-1 and TRBJ2-3; D call uncertain. V was trimmed by 3 bases and J by 4 bases, leaving 11 bases between them. CDR1 is DFQATT and CDR2 is SNEGSKA in the germline V gene (reference sequence). This CDR3 has 13 amino acids. The CDR3 DNA reads TGCAGTGCTAGTAGTAGGATGGCAGATACGCAGTATTTT. This codes for CSASSRMADTQYF.

The V gene is TRBV20-1, the J gene TRBJ2-3, with unresolved D. Between the trimmed V and J ends, which lost 6 bases and 0 bases, there was a span of 4 bases. This CDR3 contains 11 residues. Germline V gene lookup returns CDR1 DFQATT and CDR2 SNEGSKA (reference sequence). For the CDR3, the DNA is TGCAGTGCAAGTAGCACAGATACGCAGTATTTT. It encodes CSASSTDTQYF.

In DNA form, the CDR3 reads TGTGCCAGCAGTTTAAGGACAGGGCGAGAGACCCAGTACTTC. Its translation is CASSLRTGRETQYF. The V gene is TRBV28, the J gene TRBJ2-5; 8 nucleotides line up with TRBD1. V lost 2 bases, J lost 4 bases, and 3 bases stayed unmatched. The CDR3 extends over 14 amino acids. Germline V gene lookup returns CDR1 MDHEN and CDR2 SYDVKM.

This clone was observed many times. The V and J genes are TRBV9 and TRBJ2-1; D is unclear. Germline CDR1 SGDLS, CDR2 YYNGEE. V was cut by 0 bases and J by 0 bases, with 10 bases left in between. The length of the CDR3 is 16 residues. Here the CDR3 reads CASSVEYFSSYNEQFF. The DNA of the CDR3 is TGTGCCAGCAGCGTAGAATACTTCAGCTCCTACAATGAGCAGTTCTTC.